The rows below give T cell receptor beta chains drawn from one sample of a study of shared clonotypes between healthy human individuals. TCRdb keeps only in-frame clones here, not all; method: immunoSEQ multiplex PCR. The sample carries millions of clones, roughly 95% recorded once. The sequencing input was naive CD4+ T cells sorted from blood. The origin of the receptors is a man aged 18 to 30 in good health. The conserved cysteine and the conserved F or W are not part of the CDR3 here.

V: TRBV6-5; J: TRBJ2-2; CDR3: ASGRNTGELF
V: TRBV7-9; J: TRBJ2-7; CDR3: ASSLGGDVSYEQY
V: TRBV7-9; J: TRBJ1-4; CDR3: ASSLGFMWDRGNEKLF
V: TRBV27; J: TRBJ1-4; CDR3: ATPRKLAEKLF
V: TRBV5-6; J: TRBJ1-5; CDR3: ASSLGGQIATQPQH
V: TRBV30; J: TRBJ1-5; CDR3: AWSVKGGQQPQH
V: TRBV5-4; J: TRBJ2-1; CDR3: ASSQTSGQYNEQF
V: TRBV2; J: TRBJ2-3; CDR3: ASAQGTDTQY
V: TRBV7-9; J: TRBJ2-1; CDR3: ASRPDRGNYNEQF
V: TRBV10-1; J: TRBJ2-5; CDR3: ASSESTGQETQY
V: TRBV30; J: TRBJ1-3; CDR3: AWAGGDSGNTIY
V: TRBV30; J: TRBJ2-6; CDR3: AWSVLDRWAGANVLT
V: TRBV6-1; J: TRBJ1-4; CDR3: ASSEQGTGEKLF
V: TRBV30; J: TRBJ1-6; CDR3: AWKYSGTPRDSPLH
V: TRBV4-1; J: TRBJ1-4; CDR3: ASSQDRRVGGEKLF
V: TRBV18; J: TRBJ1-5; CDR3: ASSPIKILSNQPQH
V: TRBV5-1; J: TRBJ2-7; CDR3: ASSLGQEGSEQY
V: TRBV5-1; J: TRBJ2-7; CDR3: ASRFRDRGSRSYEQY
V: TRBV4-1; J: TRBJ1-5; CDR3: ASSQVGGQVNQPQH
V: TRBV5-1; J: TRBJ2-5; CDR3: ASSPMGQETQY
V: TRBV9; J: TRBJ1-3; CDR3: ASSVDLRLSGNTIY
V: TRBV21-1; J: TRBJ2-3; CDR3: ASSNGGRAADTQY
V: TRBV19; J: TRBJ2-7; CDR3: ASSTGTAREQY
V: TRBV7-9; J: TRBJ2-2; CDR3: ASSFQGGRTGELF
V: TRBV15; J: TRBJ1-6; CDR3: ATSRALGLYTYNSPLH
V: TRBV19; J: TRBJ1-5; CDR3: ASSEQGNQPQH
V: TRBV7-6; J: TRBJ2-7; CDR3: ASSLGQGRNEQY
V: TRBV5-1; J: TRBJ1-1; CDR3: ASSLGGVNTEAF
V: TRBV9; J: TRBJ2-1; CDR3: ASSVRTGFGNEQF
V: TRBV27; J: TRBJ2-2; CDR3: ASSSSGITGELF
V: TRBV5-4; J: TRBJ2-3; CDR3: ASSLLDRKITDTQY
V: TRBV29-1; J: TRBJ2-7; CDR3: SGTSGSDEQY
V: TRBV11-3; J: TRBJ2-2; CDR3: ASSPSRGGPTGELF
V: TRBV29-1; J: TRBJ1-2; CDR3: SVEGSSYGYT
V: TRBV7-9; J: TRBJ1-3; CDR3: ASSAIQGTDTIY
V: TRBV30; J: TRBJ2-4; CDR3: AWSPGTGRGNIQY
V: TRBV4-3; J: TRBJ1-1; CDR3: ASSQEPGAMNTEAF
V: TRBV5-6; J: TRBJ1-1; CDR3: ASSLGEAEAF
V: TRBV2; J: TRBJ1-5; CDR3: ASRLTANNQPQH
V: TRBV5-6; J: TRBJ2-3; CDR3: ASRTPNTDTQY
V: TRBV10-3; J: TRBJ2-2; CDR3: AISEHSGGTSTGELF